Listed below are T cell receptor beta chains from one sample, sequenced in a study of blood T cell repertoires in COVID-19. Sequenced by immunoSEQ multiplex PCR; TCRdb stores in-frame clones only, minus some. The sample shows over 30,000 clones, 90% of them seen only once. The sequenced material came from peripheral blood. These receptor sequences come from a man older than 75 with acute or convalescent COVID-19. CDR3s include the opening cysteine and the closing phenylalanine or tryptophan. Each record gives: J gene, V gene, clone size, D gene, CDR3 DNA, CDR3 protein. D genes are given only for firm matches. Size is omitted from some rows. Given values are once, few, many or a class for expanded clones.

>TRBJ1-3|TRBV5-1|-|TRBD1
TGCGCCAGCAGCGGGGGACAGATACTCTCTGGAAACACCATATATTTT
CASSGGQILSGNTIYF
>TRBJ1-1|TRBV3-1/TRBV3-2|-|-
TGTGCCAGCAGCCCGGACGGGAGAGGGTCTGAAGCTTTCTTT
CASSPDGRGSEAFF
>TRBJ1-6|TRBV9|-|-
TGTGCCAGCAGCCTCAAACTTAGAAGCTCCTATAATTCACCCCTCCACTTT
CASSLKLRSSYNSPLHF
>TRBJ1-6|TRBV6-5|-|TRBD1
TGTGCCAGCAGTTCTTCAAACAGGGGTGATTCACCCCTCCACTTT
CASSSSNRGDSPLHF
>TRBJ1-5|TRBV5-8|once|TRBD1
TGTGCCAGCAGGGACAGGGGAAGCAATCAGCCCCAGCATTTT
CASRDRGSNQPQHF
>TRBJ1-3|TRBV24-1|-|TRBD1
TGTGCCACCAGTGAACCTGGGACAGGGGCCGAGAGCTCTGGAAACACCATATATTTT
CATSEPGTGAESSGNTIYF
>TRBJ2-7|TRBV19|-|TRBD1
TGTGCCAGTAAACAGAGACCGGGACAGGGAGTCTACGAGCAGTACTTC
CASKQRPGQGVYEQYF
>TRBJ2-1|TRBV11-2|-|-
TGTGCCAGCAGCCCAATAGGTGGGCGGGGTCCCTACAATGAGCAGTTCTTC
CASSPIGGRGPYNEQFF
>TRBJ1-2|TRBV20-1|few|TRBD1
TGCAGTGCTAGTACAGGGGCCCTAGGCTACACCTTC
CSASTGALGYTF
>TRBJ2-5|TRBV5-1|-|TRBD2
TGCGCCAGCAGGTTACTCGGGGGGGATCCAGAGACCCAGTACTTC
CASRLLGGDPETQYF
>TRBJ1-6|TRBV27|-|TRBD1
TGTGCCAGCAGATCTATCGGGACAGGGGGAAATTCACCCCTCCACTTT
CASRSIGTGGNSPLHF
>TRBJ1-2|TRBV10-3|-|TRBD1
TGTGCCATCAGTGGTTTGGGACAGGGAGGTGGCTACACCTTC
CAISGLGQGGGYTF
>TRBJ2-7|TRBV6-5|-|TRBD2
TGTGCCAGCAGGTTAGCGGGGGGGCGACACGAGCAGTACTTC
CASRLAGGRHEQYF
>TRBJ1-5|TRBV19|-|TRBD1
TGTGCCAGTGGCGGGACAGGCAATCAGCCCCAGCATTTT
CASGGTGNQPQHF
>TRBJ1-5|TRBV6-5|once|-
TGTGCCAGCATGGCCTCGGGTTGGGGCAATCAGCCCCAGCATTTT
CASMASGWGNQPQHF
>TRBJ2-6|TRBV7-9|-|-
TGTGCCAGCAGCTTGGGCATAGGGGCCAACGTCCTGACTTTC
CASSLGIGANVLTF
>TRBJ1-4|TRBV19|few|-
TGTGCCAGCAACGGGGGACTCAAGGGTGAAAAACTGTTTTTT
CASNGGLKGEKLFF
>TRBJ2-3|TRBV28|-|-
TGTGCCAGCAGTACCTCGGGGTCTCTCACAGATACGCAGTATTTT
CASSTSGSLTDTQYF
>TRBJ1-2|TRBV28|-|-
TGTGCCAGCACCAACTTCGCCCCGGTTGGCTACACCTTC
CASTNFAPVGYTF
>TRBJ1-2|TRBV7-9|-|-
TGTGCCAGCAGCTTGGGAGGACAGAGGGGAGGGATCTATGGCTACACCTTC
CASSLGGQRGGIYGYTF
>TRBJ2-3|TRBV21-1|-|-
TGTGCCAGCGGCAGGGGGACAGGGAGCACAGATACGCAGTATTTT
CASGRGTGSTDTQYF
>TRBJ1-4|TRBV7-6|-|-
TGTGCCAGCAGCTTAGTAGCAGGGGAAAAACTGTTTTTT
CASSLVAGEKLFF
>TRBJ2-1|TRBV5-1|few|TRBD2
TGCGCCAGTGGGACTAGCTCCCACTACAATGAGCAGTTCTTC
CASGTSSHYNEQFF
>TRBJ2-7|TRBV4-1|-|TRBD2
TGCGCCAGCAGCCAGGGGGGGACGGGCCCCTACGAGCAGTACTTC
CASSQGGTGPYEQYF
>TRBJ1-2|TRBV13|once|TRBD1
TGTGCCAGCAGCTTTAACAGGGGGGGCGGCTACACCTTC
CASSFNRGGGYTF
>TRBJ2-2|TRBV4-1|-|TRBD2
TGCGCCAGCAGCCAAAGTCCTCGGAGCGGGGGTTGGACCGGGGAGCTGTTTTTT
CASSQSPRSGGWTGELFF
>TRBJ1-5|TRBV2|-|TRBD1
TGTGCCAGCAGGGGACAGGACCCCCCAATGGGCAATCAGCCCCAGCATTTT
CASRGQDPPMGNQPQHF
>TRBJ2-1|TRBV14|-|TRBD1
TGTGCCAGCAGCCAAGATGGCCTGGGACAGCTACTTTACAATGAGCAGTTCTTC
CASSQDGLGQLLYNEQFF
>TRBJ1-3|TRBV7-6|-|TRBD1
TGTGCCAGCAGCTTTCCCCAGGGGGGCTCTGGAAACACCATATATTTT
CASSFPQGGSGNTIYF
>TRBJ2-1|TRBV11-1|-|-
TGTGCCAGCGGCGACGGACTAAACAATGAGCAGTTCTTC
CASGDGLNNEQFF
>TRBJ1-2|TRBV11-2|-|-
TGTGCCAGCAGCTTAGACAGGAACTATGGCTACACCTTC
CASSLDRNYGYTF
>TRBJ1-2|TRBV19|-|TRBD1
TGTGCCAGTATCACGACAGGGGTAGACAGGAATGGCTACACCTTC
CASITTGVDRNGYTF
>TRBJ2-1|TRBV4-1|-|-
TGCGCCAGCAGCCCCGGGTCCAGGGATAATGAGCAGTTCTTC
CASSPGSRDNEQFF
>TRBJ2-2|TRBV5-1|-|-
TGCGCCAGCAGTCCTGACAGGTCCACCGGGGAGCTGTTTTTT
CASSPDRSTGELFF
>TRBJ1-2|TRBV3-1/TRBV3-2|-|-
TGTGCCAGCAGCCAAGCACCAGGTGATTATGGCTACACCTTC
CASSQAPGDYGYTF
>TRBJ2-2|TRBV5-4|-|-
TGTGCCAGCAGTCTCCGAGGTTCCGGGGAGCTGTTTTTT
CASSLRGSGELFF
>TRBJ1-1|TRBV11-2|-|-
TGTGCCAGCAGACCCAACCGGAGGGAGGCGCGTGGGAACACTGAAGCTTTCTTT
CASRPNRREARGNTEAFF
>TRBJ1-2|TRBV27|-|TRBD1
TGTGCCAGCAGTTGGGGACAGGGAGGCTATGGCTACACCTTC
CASSWGQGGYGYTF
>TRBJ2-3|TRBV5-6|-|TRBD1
TGTGCCAGCAGCTTGGGGGACAGGGCGTGGGGTTCGCAGTATTTT
CASSLGDRAWGSQYF
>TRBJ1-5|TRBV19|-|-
TGTGCCAGTAGCCAGGGGCGGCAGAGCAATCAGCCCCAGCATTTT
CASSQGRQSNQPQHF
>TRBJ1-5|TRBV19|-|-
TGTGCCAGTAGTAGGGGACTGACCACGGGGAGCAATCAGCCCCAGCATTTT
CASSRGLTTGSNQPQHF
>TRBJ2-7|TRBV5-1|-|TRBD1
TGCGCCAGCAGCATACAGGGGATCTACGAGCAGTACTTC
CASSIQGIYEQYF
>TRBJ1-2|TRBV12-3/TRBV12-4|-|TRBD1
TGTGCCAGCAGCTGGGACAGTACTGGCTACACCTTC
CASSWDSTGYTF
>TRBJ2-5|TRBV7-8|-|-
TGTGCCAGCAGCTTAGCGGGAGTAGTTCGGGAGACCCAGTACTTC
CASSLAGVVRETQYF
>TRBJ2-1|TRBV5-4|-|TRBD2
TGTGCCAGCAGCTCCCCGCGGGGGAGCAATGAGCAGTTCTTC
CASSSPRGSNEQFF
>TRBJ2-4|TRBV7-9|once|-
TGTGCCAGCAGCTCAATCCCCCGCGGCGATCAGTACTTC
CASSSIPRGDQYF
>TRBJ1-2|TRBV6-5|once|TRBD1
TGTGCCAGCAGTTACACGAGACAGGGTACCTACACCTTC
CASSYTRQGTYTF
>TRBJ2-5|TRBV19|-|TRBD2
TGTGCCAGTAAAACTAGCGGGGGGGAAGAGACCCAGTACTTC
CASKTSGGEETQYF
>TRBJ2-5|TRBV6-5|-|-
TGTGCCAGCAGTATCGGGGGAAACCAAGAGACCCAGTACTTC
CASSIGGNQETQYF
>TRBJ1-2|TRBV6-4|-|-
TGTGCCAGCAGTGAAGTGGCGGATAGTGGCTACACCTTC
CASSEVADSGYTF
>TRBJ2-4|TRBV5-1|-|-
TGCGCCAGCGCCGTGGACAGACTAGCCAAAAACATTCAGTACTTC
CASAVDRLAKNIQYF
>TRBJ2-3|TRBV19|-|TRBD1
TGTGCCAGTAGTATAGTGAGGGGGCGGACGCAGTATTTT
CASSIVRGRTQYF
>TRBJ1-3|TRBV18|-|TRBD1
TGTGCCAGCTCACCGACAGGGGTGGGAAACACCATATATTTT
CASSPTGVGNTIYF
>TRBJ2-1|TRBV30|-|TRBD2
TGTGCCTGGAGTGTACGAGGGGTGGCGGGGGGGCCGAACAATGAGCAGTTCTTC
CAWSVRGVAGGPNNEQFF
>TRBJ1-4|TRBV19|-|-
TGTGCCAGTAGTATTCGGCGTCAGGTTAATGAAAAACTGTTTTTT
CASSIRRQVNEKLFF
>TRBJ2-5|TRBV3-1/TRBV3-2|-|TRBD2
TGTGCCAGCAGCTGGAGGACTAGCGGGAGCCAAGAGACCCAGTACTTC
CASSWRTSGSQETQYF
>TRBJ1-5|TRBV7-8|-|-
TGTGCCAGCAGCTTCAGGGCCCCCAATCAGCCCCAGCATTTT
CASSFRAPNQPQHF
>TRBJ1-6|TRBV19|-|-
TGTGCCAGTAGGGGGACACCCTATAGGACCCTCCACTTT
CASRGTPYRTLHF